These 10 T cell receptor beta chains were all obtained from the same sample, sequenced in a study of shared clonotypes between healthy human individuals (dated by TCRdb to the early 2020s). CD8 naive samples consisted of CD45RO-negative cells that were positively selected for CCR7, yielding a CD45RA+CCR7+ population without TemRA cells. Library prep was done by the immunoSEQ multiplex PCR assay. Here the immuneACCESS table is served through TCRdb, limited to in-frame sequences with V and J called. Missing clones are a known gap in these copies; in checked studies unresolved V genes cover under half, and the rest lacks a known reason. The sample data list about 1.9 million clones, and around 93% of these were observed just once. Roughly 1.7% of the sample is held by the ten biggest clonotypes. The specimen sequenced was naive CD8+ T cells from PBMCs. What this sample's cell subset or site label stands for: CD45RA+CCR7+. These receptors were collected from a man younger than 30 in good health. Some clones in this sample may be carry-over from other donors' samples.

The chain recombines TRBV27 with TRBJ2-7; D perhaps matches TRBD1 (6 bases). Germline V CDR1 and CDR2: MNHEY, SMNVEV (reference sequence). The germline V and J ends were trimmed by 0 bases and 3 bases, with 15 bases remaining between them. The CDR3 covers 16 residues. The CDR3 DNA sequence: TGTGCCAGCAGTTTATCGAGAGGTACAGGGCTCTACGAGCAGTACTTC. It encodes CASSLSRGTGLYEQYF.

The rearrangement links TRBV27 to TRBJ1-5, with D possibly TRBD1 on 5 matching bases. This CDR3 is 16 amino acids long. Germline V gene sequence: CDR1 MNHEY, CDR2 SMNVEV (reference sequence). Trimming left V 1 base short and J 3 bases short, with 13 bases between. In DNA form, the CDR3 reads TGTGCCAGCAGTTTATGGGGCAGGAACCTCAATCAGCCCCAGCATTTT. As protein: CASSLWGRNLNQPQHF.

The CDR3 DNA sequence: TGTGCCAGCAGCTTGGAACTCGGGGAGCGAGGCAACGAGCAGTACTTC. It translates to CASSLELGERGNEQYF. The V call is TRBV5-8, the J call TRBJ2-7; D possibly corresponds to TRBD2 (5 bases). The CDR3 is 16 amino acids. The V end lost 0 bases, the J end lost 5 bases, and 18 bases lay between the germline ends. Germline V CDR1 and CDR2: SGHTS, YDEGEE.

The chain employs TRBV27 and TRBJ2-7; TRBD1 aligns across 7 bases. The CDR3 totals 13 residues. After removal of 2 bases from V and 7 bases from J, the junction contained 5 bases not matched to a gene. The germline CDR1 and CDR2 sequences are MNHEY and SMNVEV (reference sequence). The CDR3 loop reads CASSLHLQGEQYF. As DNA, the CDR3 is TGTGCCAGCAGTTTACATTTACAGGGGGAGCAGTACTTC.

The chain has TRBV6-5 and TRBJ2-1; 8 bases fit TRBD2. The CDR3 runs to 14 residues. The V and J ends lost 6 bases and 8 bases, in that order; junction bases with no gene match: 9. From germline, CDR1 is MNHEY and CDR2 SVGAGI. CDR3 nucleotides: TGTGCCAGCAGGCCGGGACTAGAGGTACATGAGCAGTTCTTC. Amino acids: CASRPGLEVHEQFF.

This chain connects TRBV28 to TRBJ1-2, with D uncertain. V was cut by 8 bases and J by 2 bases, with 9 bases left in between. The CDR3 runs to 12 residues. Germline CDR1 and CDR2: MDHEN and SYDVKM. In DNA, the CDR3 is TGTGCCAGCGCCCCGGACAACTATGGCTACACCTTC. Translating it yields CASAPDNYGYTF.

V and J are TRBV28 and TRBJ1-4; no clear D gene. V lost 7 bases, J lost 3 bases, and 12 bases lay in between. CDR1 is MDHEN, CDR2 SYDVKM, per germline. The CDR3 is 14 residues long. The CDR3 sequence is CASNDGEANEKLFF. For the CDR3, the DNA is TGTGCCAGCAATGACGGGGAGGCTAATGAAAAACTGTTTTTT.

J is TRBJ2-1 and V is TRBV5-1; D gene uncertain. V was trimmed by 4 bases and J by 8 bases, leaving 7 bases between them. Germline V gene lookup returns CDR1 SGHRS and CDR2 YFSETQ. The CDR3 extends over 11 amino acids. The CDR3 region has the DNA TGCGCCAGCAGCAGTGATGATGAGCAGTTCTTC. The encoded protein is CASSSDDEQFF. Looking up the rest from reference TRBV5-1 and TRBJ2-1 gives the full variable domain: KAGVTQTPRYLIKTRGQQVTLSCSPISGHRSVSWYQQTPGQGLQFLFEYFSETQRNKGNFPGRFSGRQFSNSRSEMNVSTLELGDSALYLCASSSDDEQFFGPGTRLTVL.

The V and J genes are TRBV19 and TRBJ1-1; 10 nucleotides agree with TRBD1. V gave up 5 bases and J gave up 3 bases; unmatched junction bases: 12. The CDR3 is made up of 17 amino acids. Per germline, CDR1 LNHDA and CDR2 SQIVND (reference sequence). CDR3 region: CASSGIGQGVAHTEAFF. The CDR3 nucleotides read TGTGCCAGTAGTGGGATCGGACAGGGGGTAGCGCACACTGAAGCTTTCTTT.

The CDR3 protein is CAVMSGTTDTQYF. The CDR3 DNA is TGTGCCGTCATGAGCGGCACCACAGATACGCAGTATTTT. The rearrangement joins TRBV7-9 to TRBJ2-3, with D perhaps matching TRBD2 (5 bases). Per the germline V gene, CDR1 is SEHNR and CDR2 is FQNEAQ (reference sequence). The CDR3 consists of 13 residues. Between the trimmed V and J ends, which lost 11 bases and 2 bases, there was a span of 14 bases. Looking up the rest from reference TRBV7-9 and TRBJ2-3 gives the full variable domain: DTGVSQNPRHKITKRGQNVTFRCDPISEHNRLYWYRQTLGQGPEFLTYFQNEAQLEKSRLLSDRFSAERPKGSFSTLEIQRTEQGDSAMYLCAVMSGTTDTQYFGPGTRLTVL.